This passage covers 12 T cell receptor beta chains from one sample sequenced in a study of patients and donors after allogeneic stem cell transplantation (TCRdb year 2020). The library was generated by RT-PCR. The sequencer was a NextSeq 550. The raw public reads went through TCRdb reprocessing: fastp at Q25, MiXCR clone calling, in-frame beta chains kept. Every entry covers one CDR3 protein and lists the most common genes and DNA from its rows. The sample includes 25,000 or so distinct CDR3 sequences, with 7% to 8.5% observed a single time. Around 50% of the sample comes from the top ten. The sequenced material came from blood, either unsorted or a sorted T cell fraction (not recorded which). These receptor sequences come from a human donor who was either an allogeneic HSCT recipient or a stem cell or donor lymphocyte infusion donor (not recorded which). It is not recorded whose cells these are; they may come from a transplant donor.

Ten or more counts support this clonotype. V gene TRBV20-1 combines with J gene TRBJ2-7; D gene uncertain. V was cut by 2 bases and J by 0 bases, with 8 bases left in between. Per the germline V gene, CDR1 is DFQATT and CDR2 is SNEGSKA (reference sequence). This CDR3 is 13 amino acids long. Here the CDR3 DNA reads TGCAGTGCTAGATTCGGTACCTCCTACGAGCAGTACTTC. It is translated as CSARFGTSYEQYF.

This clonotype was recorded many times. This chain joins TRBV5-1 and TRBJ1-2, with D possibly TRBD1 on 6 matching bases. This CDR3 comprises 12 residues. The germline V and J ends were trimmed by 4 bases and 3 bases, with 7 bases remaining between them. The germline gives CDR1 SGHRS, CDR2 YFSETQ. This CDR3 is CASSEGDYGYTF. DNA for the CDR3: TGCGCCAGCAGCGAGGGGGACTATGGCTACACCTTC.

The rearrangement uses TRBV2 and TRBJ1-6; D not resolved. The V gene lost 5 bases and the J gene lost 6 bases, with 14 bases spanning the gap. The CDR3 totals 15 residues. CDR1 and CDR2 from the germline V gene are SNHLY and FYNNEI. The DNA for the CDR3 is TGTGCCAGCAGTCCAAGACCGACCTTTAATTCACCCCTCCACTTT. Protein sequence: CASSPRPTFNSPLHF.

In its sample, this clonotype was seen many times. The chain links TRBV7-9 to TRBJ1-1; D is unclear. CDR1 is SEHNR and CDR2 is FQNEAQ in the germline V gene (reference sequence). CDR3 size: 15 residues. Trimming left V 11 bases short and J 1 base short, with 20 bases between. The CDR3 loop reads CAPLVGQRRNTEAFF. CDR3 coding DNA: TGTGCCCCTTTAGTTGGTCAGCGACGGAACACTGAAGCTTTCTTT.

V usage is TRBV18 and J usage is TRBJ2-7; 7 bases are shared with TRBD1. Germline trimming cut 6 bases from V and 0 bases from J; bases unmatched to any gene: 5. The V gene's germline CDR1 is KGHSH and CDR2 LQKENI. This CDR3 spans 14 amino acids. In DNA, the CDR3 is TGTGCCAGCTCCCGGGACAGTGCCTCCTACGAGCAGTACTTC. It encodes CASSRDSASYEQYF.

This clonotype was recorded a few times. The chain carries TRBV28 and TRBJ2-2; D possibly corresponds to TRBD2 (5 bases). CDR1 is MDHEN and CDR2 is SYDVKM in the germline V gene. This CDR3 spans 14 amino acids. V lost 6 bases to trimming and J lost 3 bases, with 11 bases between them. This CDR3 is CASSRTPYTGELFF. In DNA, the CDR3 is TGTGCCAGCAGCCGGACTCCTTACACCGGGGAGCTGTTTTTT.

In this sample, this clonotype turned up a few times. The chain recombines TRBV5-1 with TRBJ2-3; tentatively, D is TRBD1 or TRBD2 (7 bases each). From germline, CDR1 is SGHRS and CDR2 YFSETQ. The CDR3 consists of 15 residues. Trimming took 3 bases from V and 7 from J, leaving 18 bases between them. CDR3 sequence (DNA): TGCGCCAGCAGCTGGGGGAGGGGGCAATATTATACGCAGTATTTT. The encoded protein is CASSWGRGQYYTQYF.

This clonotype occurred a few times. This chain uses TRBV7-6 with TRBJ2-5; D not certain. The V end lost 7 bases, the J end lost 1 base, and 10 bases lay between the germline ends. This CDR3 comprises 13 residues. The V gene's germline CDR1 is SGHVS and CDR2 FNYEAQ. In nucleotides, the CDR3 is TGTGCCAGCAACAGAGGACCCCAAGAGACCCAGTACTTC. As protein: CASNRGPQETQYF.

This clonotype was counted many times. The chain links TRBV20-1 to TRBJ1-5; 7 bases are shared with TRBD1. The ends lost 6 bases at V and 9 bases at J; junction bases unmatched: 8. This CDR3 contains 12 residues. CDR1 is DFQATT and CDR2 is SNEGSKA in the germline V gene (reference sequence). The CDR3 coding sequence is TGCAGTGCGACGTTAGGGGGCGGGCCCCAGCATTTT. Translating it yields CSATLGGGPQHF.

V gene TRBV7-9 combines with J gene TRBJ2-5; D uncertain. The CDR3 length is 14 residues. CDR1 is SEHNR, CDR2 FQNEAQ, per germline (reference sequence). V dropped 2 bases and J dropped 5 bases, with 12 bases sitting between them. The CDR3 DNA follows: TGTGCCAGCAGCTTATTGGATCTAGTTGAGACCCAGTACTTC. This sequence encodes CASSLLDLVETQYF.

The CDR3 loop is CASRSPGVGGYTF. The DNA of the CDR3 is TGCGCCAGCCGCTCCCCCGGGGTAGGCGGCTACACCTTC. The chain recombines TRBV5-1 with TRBJ1-2; D is uncertain. There are 13 residues in the CDR3. V lost 7 bases, J lost 8 bases, and 18 bases lay in between. Germline V gene sequence: CDR1 SGHRS, CDR2 YFSETQ.

In its sample, this clonotype was seen many times. V is TRBV5-1 and J is TRBJ1-4; a weak D match, TRBD1 (5 bases). V lost 4 bases to trimming and J lost 8 bases, with 18 bases between them. The CDR3 has 15 amino acids. Germline lookup yields CDR1 SGHRS and CDR2 YFSETQ. The CDR3: CASSHETPGTEKLFF. The CDR3 region has the DNA TGCGCCAGCAGCCACGAGACTCCGGGGACCGAAAAACTGTTTTTT.